The 14 T cell receptor beta chains in this list originate from one sample, sequenced in a study of blood T cell dynamics during melanoma immunotherapy. TCRdb's table, derived via immunoSEQ multiplex PCR, lists solely in-frame clones and lacks some. The sample has about 17,000 clones; about 90% are singletons. The time point here: week 3, after first cycle of checkpoint inhibitor. The specimen was blood, collected from a patient treated with checkpoint blockade. The receptors derive from a human donor with melanoma.

The genes are TRBV25-1 and TRBJ2-3, with unresolved D. V lost 6 bases to trimming and J lost 4 bases, with 11 bases between them. The length of the CDR3 is 13 residues. CDR1 is MGHDK, CDR2 SYGVNS, per germline. This CDR3 reads CASRDRRSDTQYF. The CDR3 nucleotides are TGTGCCAGCAGGGATCGGAGATCAGATACGCAGTATTTT.

V is TRBV4-3 and J is TRBJ2-1; D not resolved. V dropped 1 base and J dropped 7 bases, with 14 bases sitting between them. This CDR3 region has 15 residues. Germline CDR1 is LGHNA and CDR2 is YSLEER. CDR3 coding DNA: TGCGCCAGCAGCCAAGCAAACTCGCCATTGAATGAGCAGTTCTTC. As protein: CASSQANSPLNEQFF.

This clone was detected only once. The gene calls are TRBV4-3 and TRBJ2-1, with TRBD2 identical over 7 bases. The V and J ends lost 0 bases and 4 bases, in that order; junction bases with no gene match: 9. The CDR3 consists of 17 residues. Germline lookup yields CDR1 LGHNA and CDR2 YSLEER. The CDR3 spells CASSQDLLAVTYNEQFF. The CDR3 nucleotides read TGCGCCAGCAGCCAAGATTTGCTAGCGGTGACTTACAATGAGCAGTTCTTC.

This chain links TRBV9 with TRBJ2-7; D is possibly TRBD1 (6 bases). CDR1 and CDR2 (germline): SGDLS, YYNGEE. The CDR3 is made up of 14 amino acids. Trimming shortened V by 0 bases and J by 4 bases, and 11 bases separated the two germline ends. The CDR3 loop is CASSVATGIYEQYF. The DNA for the CDR3 is TGTGCCAGCAGCGTAGCGACAGGAATTTACGAGCAGTACTTC.

The rearrangement links TRBV19 to TRBJ2-7; TRBD2 matches 8 bases. J lost 4 bases, V lost 6 bases, and 5 bases had no gene match. The CDR3 sequence is 13 residues long. Germline assignment: CDR1 LNHDA and CDR2 SQIVND (reference sequence). CDR3 region: CASSSGGAYEQYF. CDR3 sequence (DNA): TGTGCCAGTAGCTCCGGGGGGGCGTACGAGCAGTACTTC. The complete variable domain, with remaining parts taken from reference TRBV19 and TRBJ2-7, reads DGGITQSPKYLFRKEGQNVTLSCEQNLNHDAMYWYRQDPGQGLRLIYYSQIVNDFQKGDIAEGYSVSREKKESFPLTVTSAQKNPTAFYLCASSSGGAYEQYFGPGTRLTVT.

The chain has TRBV28 and TRBJ2-3; a weak D match, TRBD1 (6 bases). The CDR3 is 15 amino acids. V was cut by 3 bases and J by 0 bases, with 10 bases left in between. Germline values: CDR1 MDHEN, CDR2 SYDVKM. CDR3 DNA: TGTGCCAGCAGTTTGGAGGACAGAAGCACAGATACGCAGTATTTT. Residues: CASSLEDRSTDTQYF.

This clone was seen only a few times. In DNA, the CDR3 is TGCAGCGTTGCCGACCTAAATGAAAAACTGTTTTTT. It specifies CSVADLNEKLFF. V is TRBV29-1 and J is TRBJ1-4; no clear D. The CDR3 consists of 12 residues. Germline V CDR1 and CDR2: SQVTM, ANQGSEA. The V gene lost 4 bases and the J gene lost 5 bases, with 8 bases spanning the gap. The variable domain in full, completed from reference TRBV29-1 and TRBJ1-4, reads SAVISQKPSRDICQRGTSLTIQCQVDSQVTMMFWYRQQPGQSLTLIATANQGSEATYESGFVIDKFPISRPNLTFSTLTVSNMSPEDSSIYLCSVADLNEKLFFGSGTQLSVL.

The genes are TRBV7-2 and TRBJ2-7; TRBD1 might be the D (5 bases). Germline assignment: CDR1 SGHTA and CDR2 FQGNSA. V was shortened by 5 bases and J by 2 bases, with 13 bases between the two germline ends. CDR3 length: 14 residues. The CDR3 spells CASSLLRGTYEQYF. The CDR3 DNA reads as TGTGCCAGCAGCCTGCTAAGGGGAACCTACGAGCAGTACTTC.

The chain employs TRBV30 and TRBJ1-1; D might be TRBD1 (6 bases). The germline V and J ends were trimmed by 1 base and 7 bases, with 10 bases remaining between them. The CDR3 length is 12 residues. Germline CDR1 reads GTSNPN; CDR2 reads SVGIG (reference sequence). The CDR3 spells CAWSASRGEAFF. As DNA, the CDR3 is TGTGCCTGGAGTGCTTCCAGGGGTGAAGCTTTCTTT. The full variable domain, rest sourced from reference TRBV30 and TRBJ1-1, is SQTIHQWPATLVQPVGSPLSLECTVEGTSNPNLYWYRQAAGRGLQLLFYSVGIGQISSEVPQNLSASRPQDRQFILSSKKLLLSDSGFYLCAWSASRGEAFFGQGTRLTVV.

The V and J genes are TRBV18 and TRBJ1-3; maybe TRBD1 (6 bases). Trimming pared 5 bases from V and 2 bases from J, leaving 13 bases between. CDR3 size: 15 residues. Germline V gene sequence: CDR1 KGHSH, CDR2 LQKENI. CDR3 sequence (DNA): TGTGCCAGCTCAGAACAGGGATTCGCTGGAAACACCATATATTTT. Translating gives CASSEQGFAGNTIYF. Together with reference TRBV18 and TRBJ1-3, the CDR3 gives the full variable domain: NAGVMQNPRHLVRRRGQEARLRCSPMKGHSHVYWYRQLPEEGLKFMVYLQKENIIDESGMPKERFSAEFPKEGPSILRIQQVVRGDSAAYFCASSEQGFAGNTIYFGEGSWLTVV.

The rearrangement joins TRBV30 to TRBJ1-1; unclear D gene. The germline V gene has CDR1 GTSNPN and CDR2 SVGIG (reference sequence). The V end lost 2 bases, the J end lost 2 bases, and 6 bases lay between the germline ends. The CDR3 extends over 12 amino acids. In nucleotides, the CDR3 is TGTGCCTGGAGTCGTTTTAACACTGAAGCTTTCTTT. It is translated as CAWSRFNTEAFF.

The rearrangement joins TRBV7-6 to TRBJ2-7, with 14 bases fitting TRBD2. Trimming at V came to 5 bases and at J to 5 bases, leaving 8 bases not matched to a gene. Per germline, CDR1 SGHVS and CDR2 FNYEAQ. The CDR3 spans 16 residues. Here the CDR3 reads CASSRLAGGPRDEQYF. CDR3 in DNA: TGTGCCAGCAGCCGACTAGCGGGAGGGCCTAGGGACGAGCAGTACTTC. The complete variable domain, with remaining parts taken from reference TRBV7-6 and TRBJ2-7, reads GAGVSQSPRYKVTKRGQDVALRCDPISGHVSLYWYRQALGQGPEFLTYFNYEAQQDKSGLPNDRFSAERPEGSISTLTIQRTEQRDSAMYRCASSRLAGGPRDEQYFGPGTRLTVT.

The chain is built from TRBV5-6 and TRBJ2-5, with 8 bases aligning to TRBD2. V shed 0 bases, J shed 5 bases, and the junction held 3 bases outside the gene matches. Germline V lookup: CDR1 SGHDT, CDR2 YYEEEE. CDR3 size: 14 residues. The CDR3 here is CASSLVASGETQYF. The DNA for the CDR3 is TGTGCCAGCAGCTTGGTGGCTAGCGGGGAGACCCAGTACTTC.

The chain couples TRBV6-5 to TRBJ2-7; D is uncertain. This CDR3 comprises 14 residues. CDR1 is MNHEY, CDR2 SVGAGI, per germline. Trimming shortened V by 4 bases and J by 4 bases, and 14 bases separated the two germline ends. CDR3 sequence: CASSSNPGGYEQYF. The CDR3 DNA sequence: TGTGCCAGCAGTTCCAACCCCGGCGGATACGAGCAGTACTTC.